This T cell receptor beta chain comes out of a study of blood T cell repertoires in COVID-19 (dated by TCRdb to about 2020). About the study as a whole: The collaborator samples originated in the United States, Italy and Spain and spanned the acute and convalescent phases of COVID-19. The prospective study material was composed of cDNA or gDNA derived from T cells, B-cell-depleted T cells, or PBMCs. Deeply sampled blood TCRbeta repertoires from subjects exposed to, actively infected with, or recovered from COVID-19 were included in the dataset. The repertoires were made available in a free public database intended to serve as a resource for research on the immune response to SARS-CoV-2. Samples were obtained from the ongoing ImmuneRACE study (first 160 participants) and from 1,254 subjects provided by 6 global collaborators. Nearly every sample came with metadata listing a de-identified subject ID, COVID-19 status, age in years and sex. Where HLA class I and class II types were available, the types were taken from metadata supplied by the sample provider, not from assay-based typing.

Whole blood was collected in K2EDTA tubes by collaborating institutions according to the institutions' own protocols. For TCRbeta analysis, collaborator samples were shipped as frozen whole blood, as isolated PBMCs, or as DNA extracted from either sample type. The immunoSEQ Assay, a bias-controlled multiplex PCR, was used to amplify TCRbeta CDR3 regions from genomic DNA. Under the source paper's analysis protocol: Nucleated cell counts per sample were estimated from amplification of reference gene primers within the assay. To quantify the absolute abundance of each unique TCRbeta CDR3 rearrangement, sequence reads were collapsed and filtered. For each sample, productive Simpson clonality was calculated by taking the square root of Simpson's diversity index across productive rearrangements. TCRdb limited this immuneACCESS table to in-frame rearrangements with V and J called. A share of clones is missing; checked studies link under half to unresolved V genes, and the rest is unexplained. D and trimming come from the DNA, and the V and J calls and clone size come from that table. Present in this sample are under 75,000 clones, 73% of which were seen just once. The biggest ten clones account for roughly 18% of the sample.

Its CDR3 holds 13 amino acids, cysteine through phenylalanine. Left in the record is the CDR3 DNA by itself, 39 bases read in frame from the first base. At the junction V is shortened by 7 bases and J by 6 bases; bases outside the gene matches: 9. According to the germline V gene (reference sequence), CDR1 reads LGHDT and CDR2 reads YNNKEL. About this clone itself: Its specific antigen is unknown. Base-call qualities are not available, and no considerably larger clone is one nucleotide away.

The paper as a whole reports these results and caveats: The quantity of clinical and demographic metadata differed by source and by participant and was supplied without curation.

Material: peripheral blood. The receptor comes from a woman between 45 and 60 years old with active or convalescent COVID-19. This receptor chain uses TRBV3-1 (or the pseudogene TRBV3-2) and TRBJ2-7; the junction holds 7 bases that match TRBD1. The sequenced DNA: TGTGCCAGCACCCACAGGGGCAAAGGCGAGCAGTACTTC. It specifies CASTHRGKGEQYF.